The T cell receptor beta chain under discussion was sequenced for a study of regulatory T cells in long-lasting Graves disease. Time point described: newly diagnosed GD, antithyroid drugs for less than 3 months. The authors made the TCR library using RNA they extracted from PBMCs. Staff drew around 8.5 milliliters of peripheral blood into EDTA tubes. Arm-PCR of CDR3 regions and iRepertoire HTBI primers were used to build TCR beta libraries. Original processing notes: Detected in the samples were about 60 TRBV and about 15 TRBJ segments. Using its own MiXCR run on the multiplex PCR reads, TCRdb lists one record per CDR3 protein. Clone size and V and J calls follow TCRdb, not the original study. The sample records more than 400,000 distinct CDR3 sequences, about a sixth being singletons. With 5 bases removed from V and 0 bases from J, the gap between germline ends came to 17 bases. The CDR3 length is 16 residues. Germline-derived CDR1 and CDR2 are SGHAT and FQDESV (reference sequence).

Whole-study findings and limits: Persistent Graves' disease cases displayed lower TCR diversity than newly diagnosed ones.

This clonotype was seen at least ten times. The antigen is not known. This sample was also put to use in a study of T cells in Graves' hyperthyroidism and ophthalmopathy. That paper notes: Prediction of ophthalmopathy progression came a median around 7.1 months pre-onset.

This specimen consisted of peripheral blood mononuclear cells (PBMCs), obtained at new diagnosis, from a patient treated with antithyroid drugs. This chain joins TRBV11-1 and TRBJ2-7; D might be TRBD1 (6 bases). This TCR came from a man in his forties with Graves disease. The CDR3 DNA is TGTGCCAGCAGCACCCGACAGGTCAGAAGCTCCTACGAGCAGTACTTC. Its translation: CASSTRQVRSSYEQYF.